Below are 3 T cell receptor beta chains sequenced from a single sample in a study of PD-1 blockade in mismatch repair-deficient tumors (TCRdb year 2017). The protocol used for the library was the immunoSEQ multiplex PCR assay. Drawn from immuneACCESS, this table holds only the in-frame rearrangements with V and J called that TCRdb kept. Clones are partly lost; checked studies trace under half to an unresolved V gene and leave the rest unexplained. In this sample the table shows about 100,000 clones, 82% of which occur a single time. The ten top clones hold 6.3% of the sample. The sample was peripheral blood, taken around 8 months after starting pembrolizumab. Source of these receptors: an adult with mismatch repair-deficient cancer.

This clone turned up a few times. The chain couples TRBV19 to TRBJ1-2; D call uncertain. Germline CDR1 reads LNHDA; CDR2 reads SQIVND (reference sequence). Trimming removed 3 bases at V and 7 bases at J, with 12 bases between. The CDR3 consists of 13 residues. The CDR3: CASSMALAVGYTF. The CDR3 DNA follows: TGTGCCAGTAGTATGGCCTTGGCGGTTGGCTACACCTTC.

This clone was detected once. The gene calls are TRBV12-5 and TRBJ2-2; TRBD2 might be the D (5 bases). Germline V gives CDR1 LGHNT, CDR2 FRNRAP. The CDR3 length is 16 residues. The V and J ends lost 3 bases and 7 bases respectively, with 18 bases between them. CDR3 in DNA: TGTGCTAGTGGTTTTGCTAAGGGAGATATAAGCGGGGAGCTGTTTTTT. This gives the protein CASGFAKGDISGELFF.

This clone was seen a handful of times. The V gene is TRBV6-4, the J gene TRBJ1-2; D is undetermined. The germline V gene has CDR1 MRHNA and CDR2 SNTAGT. Trimming cost V 5 bases and J 8 bases, with 12 bases left between them. CDR3 length: 12 residues. The CDR3 here is CASSPGEGGYTF. DNA for the CDR3: TGTGCCAGCAGTCCCGGTGAGGGCGGCTACACCTTC.